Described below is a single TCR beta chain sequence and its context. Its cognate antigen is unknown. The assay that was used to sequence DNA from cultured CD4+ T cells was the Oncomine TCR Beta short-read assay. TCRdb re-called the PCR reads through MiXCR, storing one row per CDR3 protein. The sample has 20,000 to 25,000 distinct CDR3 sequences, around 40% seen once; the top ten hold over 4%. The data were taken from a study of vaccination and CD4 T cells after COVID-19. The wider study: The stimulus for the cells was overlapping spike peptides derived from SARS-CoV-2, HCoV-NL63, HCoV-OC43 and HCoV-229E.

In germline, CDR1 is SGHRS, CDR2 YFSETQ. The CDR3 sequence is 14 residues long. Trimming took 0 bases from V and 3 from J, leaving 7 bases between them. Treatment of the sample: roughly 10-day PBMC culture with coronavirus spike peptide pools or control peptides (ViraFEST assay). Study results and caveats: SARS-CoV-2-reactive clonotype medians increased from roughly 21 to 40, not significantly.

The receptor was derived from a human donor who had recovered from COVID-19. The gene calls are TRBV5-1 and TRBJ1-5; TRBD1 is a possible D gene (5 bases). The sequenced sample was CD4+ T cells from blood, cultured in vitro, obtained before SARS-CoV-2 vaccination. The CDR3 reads CASSLEGTNQPQHF. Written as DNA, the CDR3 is TGCGCCAGCAGCTTGGAGGGGACCAATCAGCCCCAGCATTTT.